This TCR beta chain was documented in a study of blood T cell repertoires in COVID-19. Study-level background: Sources were T cells, B-cell-depleted T cells, or PBMCs; the material itself was cDNA or gDNA.

With 5 bases removed from V and 7 bases from J, the gap between germline ends came to 11 bases. This CDR3 comprises 13 residues. The germline V gene encodes CDR1 LNHDA and CDR2 SQIVND (reference sequence). Libraries were prepared by immunoSEQ multiplex PCR; TCRdb keeps only in-frame clonotypes and omits some of them. The table lists 30,000 to 40,000 clones, roughly 86% of them singletons. This receptor was obtained from an older man with active or convalescent COVID-19. This chain joins TRBV19 and TRBJ1-4; D unresolved. The specimen sequenced was peripheral blood. The CDR3 sequence: CASSPPGSEKLFF. CDR3 coding DNA: TGTGCCAGTAGTCCCCCCGGGAGTGAAAAACTGTTTTTT. Together with reference TRBV19 and TRBJ1-4, the CDR3 gives the full variable domain: DGGITQSPKYLFRKEGQNVTLSCEQNLNHDAMYWYRQDPGQGLRLIYYSQIVNDFQKGDIAEGYSVSREKKESFPLTVTSAQKNPTAFYLCASSPPGSEKLFFGSGTQLSVL.